This entry is about one T cell receptor beta chain. Its antigen is not known. The data belong to a study of blood T cells in healthy people across ages. Study-wide results and limits: Long-lived and aged donors differed, with more naive CD4+ cells and higher diversity in the long-lived.

This CDR3 region has 15 residues. Trimming removed 5 bases at V and 3 bases at J, with 17 bases between. A second PCR, run for roughly 7 to 12 cycles, used a sample-barcoded 5' primer plus a J-beta primer mix. TCRdb called the 5' RACE reads again in MiXCR, with one record for every CDR3 protein. The sample carries 800,000 to 1,300,000 distinct CDR3 sequences, almost 25% recorded once. The data were also submitted as part of a second study, on T cells of mothers and their children.

The clonotype originates from a girl aged 2 to 10 in good health. The chain uses TRBV12-3 or TRBV12-4 and TRBJ2-7; maybe TRBD2 (5 bases). The specimen was blood. This CDR3 reads CASSGRTELDYEQYF. In nucleotides, the CDR3 is TGTGCCAGCAGTGGTCGGACTGAACTTGACTACGAGCAGTACTTC.